The present entry profiles one TCR beta chain with its context. Its target is unknown. This sample was taken from a study of radiotherapy plus CTLA-4 blockade in lung cancer. For the study at large: Objective responses emerged in 15% to 20% of patients, and around 30% attained disease control. Study findings and constraints: Radiotherapy with ipilimumab was followed by blood expansion of tumor-derived clones.

Sequencing was performed with immunoSEQ multiplex PCR; in TCRdb, only in-frame clones are kept and a portion is missing. The top ten hold over 2% of the sample, which has approximately 100,000 clones, about 83% seen once. Alongside CTLA-4 blockade with ipilimumab, patients with chemo-refractory metastatic non-small-cell lung cancer received focal radiation. The CDR3 has 15 amino acids. Germline lookup yields CDR1 LNHNV and CDR2 YYDKDF (reference sequence). V dropped 1 base and J dropped 8 bases, with 17 bases sitting between them. Material: peripheral blood, obtained from a patient treated with radiotherapy plus ipilimumab. This chain connects TRBV15 to TRBJ1-2, with D possibly TRBD1 on 6 matching bases. This clonotype was sampled from a human donor with non-small cell lung cancer that progressed on radiotherapy plus ipilimumab. Some clones in this sample may be carry-over from other donors' samples. The DNA for the CDR3 is TGTGCCACCAGCAGAGGGGACACCCCTGGTTACGGCTACACCTTC. This gives the protein CATSRGDTPGYGYTF.